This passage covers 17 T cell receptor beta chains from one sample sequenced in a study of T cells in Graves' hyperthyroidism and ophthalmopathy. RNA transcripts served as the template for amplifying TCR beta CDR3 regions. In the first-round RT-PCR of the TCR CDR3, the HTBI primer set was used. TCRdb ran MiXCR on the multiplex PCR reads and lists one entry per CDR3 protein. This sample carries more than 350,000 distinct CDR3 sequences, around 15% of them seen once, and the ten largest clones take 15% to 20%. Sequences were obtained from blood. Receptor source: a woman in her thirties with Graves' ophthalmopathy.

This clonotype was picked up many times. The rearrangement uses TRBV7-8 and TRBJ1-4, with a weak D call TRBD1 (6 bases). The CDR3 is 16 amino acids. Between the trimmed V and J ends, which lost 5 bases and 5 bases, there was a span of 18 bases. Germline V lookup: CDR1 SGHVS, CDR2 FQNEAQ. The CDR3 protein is CASSPGTWGKNEKLFF. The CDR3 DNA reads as TGTGCCAGCAGCCCCGGGACATGGGGGAAGAATGAAAAACTGTTTTTT.

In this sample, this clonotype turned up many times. The CDR3 DNA sequence: TGTGCCAGCTCACCGGACACTTGGGGCACCGGGGAGCTGTTTTTT. Its protein product is CASSPDTWGTGELFF. The J gene is TRBJ2-2, the V gene TRBV18; D might be TRBD1 (5 bases). V was cut by 3 bases and J by 4 bases, with 12 bases left in between. The CDR3 is 15 residues long. Germline-derived CDR1 and CDR2 are KGHSH and LQKENI.

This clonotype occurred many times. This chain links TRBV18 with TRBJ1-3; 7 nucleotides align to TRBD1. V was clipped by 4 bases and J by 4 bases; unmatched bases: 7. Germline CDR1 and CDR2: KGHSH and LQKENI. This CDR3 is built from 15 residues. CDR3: CASSLQGTAGNTIYF. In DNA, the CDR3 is TGTGCCAGCTCACTTCAAGGGACAGCCGGAAACACCATATATTTT.

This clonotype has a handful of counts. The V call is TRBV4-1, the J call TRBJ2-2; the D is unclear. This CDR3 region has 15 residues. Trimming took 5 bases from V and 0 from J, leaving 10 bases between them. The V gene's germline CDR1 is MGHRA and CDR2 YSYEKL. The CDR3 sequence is CASSNRASNTGELFF. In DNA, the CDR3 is TGCGCCAGCAGCAACCGGGCCTCGAACACCGGGGAGCTGTTTTTT.

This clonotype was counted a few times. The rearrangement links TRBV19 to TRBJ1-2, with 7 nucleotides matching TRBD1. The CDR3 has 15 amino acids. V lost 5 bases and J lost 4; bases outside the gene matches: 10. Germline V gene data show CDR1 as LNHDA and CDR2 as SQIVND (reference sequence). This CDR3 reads CASSPRTGASYGYTF. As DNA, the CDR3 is TGTGCCAGTAGTCCCCGGACAGGAGCCTCCTATGGCTACACCTTC.

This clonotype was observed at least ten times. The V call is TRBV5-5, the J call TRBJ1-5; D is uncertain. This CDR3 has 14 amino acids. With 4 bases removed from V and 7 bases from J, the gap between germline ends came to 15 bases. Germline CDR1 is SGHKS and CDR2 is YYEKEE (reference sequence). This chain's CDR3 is CASSTTFPEQPQHF. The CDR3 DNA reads TGTGCCAGCAGCACAACCTTTCCGGAACAGCCCCAGCATTTT.

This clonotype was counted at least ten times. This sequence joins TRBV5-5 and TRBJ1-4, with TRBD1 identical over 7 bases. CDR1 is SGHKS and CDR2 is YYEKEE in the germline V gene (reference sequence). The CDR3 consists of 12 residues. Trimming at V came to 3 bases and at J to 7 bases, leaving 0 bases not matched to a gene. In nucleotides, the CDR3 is TGTGCCAGCAGCTGGGACAGTGAAAAACTGTTTTTT. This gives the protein CASSWDSEKLFF.

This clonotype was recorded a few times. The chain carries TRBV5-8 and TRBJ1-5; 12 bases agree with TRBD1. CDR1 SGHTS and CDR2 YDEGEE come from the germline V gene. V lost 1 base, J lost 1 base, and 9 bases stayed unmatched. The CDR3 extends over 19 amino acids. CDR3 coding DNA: TGTGCCAGCAGCTTGCGACTAGGGGACAGGGGGCGAAGCAATCAGCCCCAGCATTTT. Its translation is CASSLRLGDRGRSNQPQHF.

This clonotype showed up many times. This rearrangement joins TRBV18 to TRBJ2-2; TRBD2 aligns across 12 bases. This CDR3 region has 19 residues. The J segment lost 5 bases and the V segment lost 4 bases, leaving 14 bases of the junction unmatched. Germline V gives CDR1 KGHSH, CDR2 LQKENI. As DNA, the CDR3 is TGTGCCAGCTCACGAAGGCAAACGGGACTAGCGGGCGGAACCGGGGAGCTGTTTTTT. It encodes CASSRRQTGLAGGTGELFF.

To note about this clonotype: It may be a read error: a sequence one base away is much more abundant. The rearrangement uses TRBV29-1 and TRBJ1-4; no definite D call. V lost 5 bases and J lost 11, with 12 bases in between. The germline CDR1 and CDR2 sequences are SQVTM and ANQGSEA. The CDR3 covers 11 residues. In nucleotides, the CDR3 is TGCAGCGTTTCCTCCGATTCCAAACTGTTTTTT. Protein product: CSVSSDSKLFF.

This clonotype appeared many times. CDR3 nucleotide sequence: TGTGCCAGCAGCCAAGGTGGAACTAGCATCGGTACGCAGTATTTT. Its protein product is CASSQGGTSIGTQYF. The chain is built from TRBV7-8 and TRBJ2-3; D might be TRBD2 (6 bases). Germline V gives CDR1 SGHVS, CDR2 FQNEAQ. The CDR3 spans 15 residues. The germline V and J ends were trimmed by 5 bases and 8 bases, with 20 bases remaining between them.

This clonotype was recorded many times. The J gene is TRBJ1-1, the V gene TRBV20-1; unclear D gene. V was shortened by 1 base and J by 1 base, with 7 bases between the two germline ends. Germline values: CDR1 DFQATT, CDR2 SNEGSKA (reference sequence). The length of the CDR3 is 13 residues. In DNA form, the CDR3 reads TGCAGTGCTAGAGTCCGGTGGAACACTGAAGCTTTCTTT. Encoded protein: CSARVRWNTEAFF.

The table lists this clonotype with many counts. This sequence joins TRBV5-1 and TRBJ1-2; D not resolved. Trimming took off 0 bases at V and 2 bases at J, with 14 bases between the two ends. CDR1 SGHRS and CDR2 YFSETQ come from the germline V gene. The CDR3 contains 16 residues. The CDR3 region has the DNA TGCGCCAGCAGCTTGGGTCGATCGAATCAAAACTATGGCTACACCTTC. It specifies CASSLGRSNQNYGYTF.

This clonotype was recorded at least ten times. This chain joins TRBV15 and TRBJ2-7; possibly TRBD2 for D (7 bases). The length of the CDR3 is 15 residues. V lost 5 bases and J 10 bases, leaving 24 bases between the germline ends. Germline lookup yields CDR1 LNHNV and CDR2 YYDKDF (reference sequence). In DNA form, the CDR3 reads TGTGCCACCAGCCCAGCCGGGGGGCGGGCTGAAGAACAGTACTTC. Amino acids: CATSPAGGRAEEQYF.

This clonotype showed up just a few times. The CDR3 protein is CATTKDREKIEQFF. The CDR3, as DNA: TGTGCCACCACCAAGGACAGGGAGAAGATTGAGCAGTTCTTC. V usage is TRBV24-1 and J usage is TRBJ2-1, with 8 bases lining up with TRBD1. Germline lookup yields CDR1 KGHDR and CDR2 SFDVKD. The CDR3 runs to 14 residues. V was pared by 8 bases and J by 9 bases, with 11 bases of the junction left unmatched.

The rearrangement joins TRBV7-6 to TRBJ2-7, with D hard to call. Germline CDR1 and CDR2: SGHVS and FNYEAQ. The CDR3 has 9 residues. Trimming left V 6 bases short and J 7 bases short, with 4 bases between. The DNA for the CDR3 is TGTGCCAGCAGAGGTGAGCAGTACTTC. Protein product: CASRGEQYF.

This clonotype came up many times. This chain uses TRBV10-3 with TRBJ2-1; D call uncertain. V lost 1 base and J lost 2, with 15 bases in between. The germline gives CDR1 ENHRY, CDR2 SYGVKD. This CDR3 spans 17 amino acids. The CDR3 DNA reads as TGTGCCATCAGTGAGTACCCCACCAGTGGGCCCTACAATGAGCAGTTCTTC. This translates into CAISEYPTSGPYNEQFF.